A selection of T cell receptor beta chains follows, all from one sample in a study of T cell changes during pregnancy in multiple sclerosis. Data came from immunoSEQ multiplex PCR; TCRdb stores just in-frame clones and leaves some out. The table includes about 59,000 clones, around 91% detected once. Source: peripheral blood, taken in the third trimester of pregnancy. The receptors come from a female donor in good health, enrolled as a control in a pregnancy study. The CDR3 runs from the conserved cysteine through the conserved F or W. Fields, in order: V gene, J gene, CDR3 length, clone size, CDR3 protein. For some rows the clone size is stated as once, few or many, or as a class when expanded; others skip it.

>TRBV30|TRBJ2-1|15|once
CAWGKGLAGYNEQFF
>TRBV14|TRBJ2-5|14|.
CASSQEAPQETQYF
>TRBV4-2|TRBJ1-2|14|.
CASSQDTGPVDYTF
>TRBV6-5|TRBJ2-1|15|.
CASSSGLAGSHEQFF
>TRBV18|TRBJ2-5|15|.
CASSPWSGTEETQYF
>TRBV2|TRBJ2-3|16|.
CASSSGTRPGTDTQYF
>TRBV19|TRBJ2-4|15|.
CASSIVGNAKNIQYF
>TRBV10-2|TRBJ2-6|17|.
CASSTAARPSGANVLTF
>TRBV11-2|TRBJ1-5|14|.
CASSLDQGNQPQHF
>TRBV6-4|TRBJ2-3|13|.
CASSVSPTDTQYF
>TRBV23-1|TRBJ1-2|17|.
CASSQDLPGQGFDGYTF
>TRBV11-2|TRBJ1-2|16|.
CASSSQRTGADYGYTF
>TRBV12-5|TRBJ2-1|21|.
CASGLPSRASGVGSSYNEQFF
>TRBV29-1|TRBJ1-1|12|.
CSVGGDRAEAFF
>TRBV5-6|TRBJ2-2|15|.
CASSLELAFTGELFF
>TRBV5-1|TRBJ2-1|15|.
CASSLSGTGHNEQFF
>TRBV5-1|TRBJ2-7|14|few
CASSSRSGTYEQYF
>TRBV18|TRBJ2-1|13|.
CASSLSTNNEQFF
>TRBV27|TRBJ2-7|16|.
CASSRSGTGGQYEQYF
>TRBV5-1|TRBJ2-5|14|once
CASSSGLAQETQYF
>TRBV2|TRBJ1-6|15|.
CASPGGLGPNSPLHF
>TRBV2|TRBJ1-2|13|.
CASSDSANYGYTF
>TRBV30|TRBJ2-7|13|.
CAWSVSDRGAQYF
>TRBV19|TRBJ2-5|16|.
CASSIGGTSGTETQYF
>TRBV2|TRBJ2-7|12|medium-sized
CASSEAQYEQYF
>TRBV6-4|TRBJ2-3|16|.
CASSELAGASTDTQYF
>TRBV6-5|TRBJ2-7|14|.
CASREPGQAYEQYF
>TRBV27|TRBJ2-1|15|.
CASSAGTGGYNEQFF
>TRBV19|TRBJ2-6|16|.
CASSIAGGAGANVLTF
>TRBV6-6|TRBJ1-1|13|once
CASSFQSNTEAFF
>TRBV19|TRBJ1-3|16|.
CASGDKLGTNLNTIYF
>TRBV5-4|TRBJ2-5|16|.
CASSRVSGTTQETQYF
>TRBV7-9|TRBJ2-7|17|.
CASSLAQGAVDRYEQYF
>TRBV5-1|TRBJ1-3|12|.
CASSSGGNTIYF
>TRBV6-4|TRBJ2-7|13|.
CASSRAGGYEQYF
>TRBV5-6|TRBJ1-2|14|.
CASSAGGQFYGYTF
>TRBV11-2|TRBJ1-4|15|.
CASTVDRGRNEKLFF
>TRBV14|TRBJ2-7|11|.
CASSQTGEQYF
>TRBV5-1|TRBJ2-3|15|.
CASSSGLSSTDTQYF
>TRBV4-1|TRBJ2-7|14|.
CASSPSGQGYEQYF
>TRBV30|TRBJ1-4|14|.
CAWSGQSTNEKLFF
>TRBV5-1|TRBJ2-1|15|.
CASSLDGSPLNEQFF
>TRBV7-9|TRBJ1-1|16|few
CASSLGWELGGTEAFF
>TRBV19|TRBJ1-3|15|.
CASSTLTGGGNTIYF
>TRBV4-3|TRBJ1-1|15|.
CASSQAAQLNTEAFF
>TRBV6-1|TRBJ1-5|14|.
CASSPGHTNQPQHF
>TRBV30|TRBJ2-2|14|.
CAYTAGIFAGELFF
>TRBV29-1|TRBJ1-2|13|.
CSVESQYTYGYTF
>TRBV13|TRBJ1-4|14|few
CASSFGVSNEKLFF
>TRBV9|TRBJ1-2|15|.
CASSVGQTINYGYTF
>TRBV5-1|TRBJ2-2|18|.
CASSGGLVPDTNTGELFF
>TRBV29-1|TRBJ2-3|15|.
CSAYGGLDGKDTQYF
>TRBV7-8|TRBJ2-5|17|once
CASSAPRVAGVKETQYF
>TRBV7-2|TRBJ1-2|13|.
CASSVTGAYGYTF
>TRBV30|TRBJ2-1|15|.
CACPKGQLTYNEQFF
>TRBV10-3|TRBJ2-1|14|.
CAITPGQVNNEQFF
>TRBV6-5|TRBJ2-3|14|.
CASSPILSADTQYF
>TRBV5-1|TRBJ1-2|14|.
CASSTHTGKYGYTF